This TCR beta chain was captured in a study of identifying expanded T cells in peripheral blood. The germline V gene has CDR1 SGHVS and CDR2 FNYEAQ. The CDR3 extends over 15 amino acids. With 1 base removed from V and 4 bases from J, the gap between germline ends came to 13 bases. Collection occurred without any documented infections or immune events in donors. Sequenced by immunoSEQ multiplex PCR; TCRdb stores in-frame clones only, minus some. Of more than 95,000 clones listed, more than 80% were seen once; the top ten hold 2.5% to 3.5%. The chain has TRBV7-6 and TRBJ2-5; D unresolved. The sequenced sample was blood. The TCR sequence derives from a person aged 18 to 75 in good health. This CDR3 reads CASSLEASKAETQYF. The CDR3 bases are TGTGCCAGCAGCTTAGAGGCTTCAAAGGCAGAGACCCAGTACTTC.